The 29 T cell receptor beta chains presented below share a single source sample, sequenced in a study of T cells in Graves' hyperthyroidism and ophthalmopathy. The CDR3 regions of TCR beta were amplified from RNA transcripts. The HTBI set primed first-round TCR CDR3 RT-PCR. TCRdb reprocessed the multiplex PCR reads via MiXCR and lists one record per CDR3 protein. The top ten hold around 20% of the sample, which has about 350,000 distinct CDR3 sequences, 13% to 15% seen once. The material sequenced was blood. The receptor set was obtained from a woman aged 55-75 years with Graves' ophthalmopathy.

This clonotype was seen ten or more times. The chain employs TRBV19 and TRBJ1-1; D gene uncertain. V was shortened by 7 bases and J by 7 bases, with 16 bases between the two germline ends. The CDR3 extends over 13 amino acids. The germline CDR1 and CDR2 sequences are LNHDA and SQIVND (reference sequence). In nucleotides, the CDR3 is TGTGCCAGTAAAACACACAACAGCAATGAAGCTTTCTTT. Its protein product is CASKTHNSNEAFF.

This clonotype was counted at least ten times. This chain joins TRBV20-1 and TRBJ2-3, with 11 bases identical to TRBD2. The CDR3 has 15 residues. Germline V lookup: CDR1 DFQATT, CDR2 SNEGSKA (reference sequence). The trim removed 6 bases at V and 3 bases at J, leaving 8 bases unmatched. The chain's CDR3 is CSAPLTSGRTDTQYF. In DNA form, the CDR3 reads TGCAGTGCCCCACTAACTAGCGGGAGAACAGATACGCAGTATTTT.

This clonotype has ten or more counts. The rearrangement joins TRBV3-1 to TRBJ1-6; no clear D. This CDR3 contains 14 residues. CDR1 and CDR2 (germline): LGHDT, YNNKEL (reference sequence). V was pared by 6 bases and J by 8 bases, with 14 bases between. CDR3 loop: CASSPTGSDSPLHF. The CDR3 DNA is TGTGCCAGCAGTCCGACGGGTTCGGATTCACCCCTCCACTTT.

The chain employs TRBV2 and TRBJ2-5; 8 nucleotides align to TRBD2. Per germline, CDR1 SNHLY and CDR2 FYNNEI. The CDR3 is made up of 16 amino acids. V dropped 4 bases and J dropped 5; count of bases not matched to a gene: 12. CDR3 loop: CASSASRAGGSETQYF. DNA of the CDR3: TGTGCCAGCAGTGCCTCACGCGCGGGAGGTTCGGAGACCCAGTACTTC.

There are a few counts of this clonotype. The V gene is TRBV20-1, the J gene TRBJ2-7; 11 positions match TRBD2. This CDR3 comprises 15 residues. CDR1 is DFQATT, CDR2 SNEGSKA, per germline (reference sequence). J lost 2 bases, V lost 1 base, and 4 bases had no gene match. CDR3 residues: CSARVHSGGAYEQYF. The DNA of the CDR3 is TGCAGTGCTAGAGTTCATAGCGGGGGGGCCTACGAGCAGTACTTC.

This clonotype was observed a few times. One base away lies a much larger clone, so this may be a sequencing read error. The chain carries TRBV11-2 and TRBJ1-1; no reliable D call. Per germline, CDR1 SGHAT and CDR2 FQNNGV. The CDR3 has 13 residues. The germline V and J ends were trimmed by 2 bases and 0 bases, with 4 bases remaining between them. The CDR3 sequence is CASSLPLNTEAFF. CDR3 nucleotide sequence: TGTGCCAGCAGCTTACCTTTGAACACTGAAGCTTTCTTT.

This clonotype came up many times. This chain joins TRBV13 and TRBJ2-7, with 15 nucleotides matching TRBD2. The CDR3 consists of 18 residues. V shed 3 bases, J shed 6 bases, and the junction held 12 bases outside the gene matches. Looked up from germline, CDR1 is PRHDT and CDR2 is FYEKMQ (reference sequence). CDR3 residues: CASSLRTSGRAGAGEQYF. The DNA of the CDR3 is TGTGCCAGCAGCTTGCGGACTAGCGGGAGGGCCGGGGCTGGCGAGCAGTACTTC.

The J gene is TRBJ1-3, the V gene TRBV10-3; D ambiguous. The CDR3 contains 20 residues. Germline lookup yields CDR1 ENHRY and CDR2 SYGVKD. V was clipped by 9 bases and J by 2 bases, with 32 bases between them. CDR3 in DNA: TGTGCCATTTCCCCCTCCCGGGAGGGCCACTCTGGAAAACCTGGAAACACCATATATTTT. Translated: CAISPSREGHSGKPGNTIYF.

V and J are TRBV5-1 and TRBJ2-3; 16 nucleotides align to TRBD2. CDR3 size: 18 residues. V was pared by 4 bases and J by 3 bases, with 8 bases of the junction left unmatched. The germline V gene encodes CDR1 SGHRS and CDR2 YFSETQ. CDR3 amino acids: CASSPGTSGRARTDTQYF. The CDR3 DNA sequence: TGCGCCAGCAGCCCCGGGACTAGCGGGAGGGCCAGGACAGATACGCAGTATTTT.

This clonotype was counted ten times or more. The CDR3 loop reads CASSLDRGWETQYF. CDR3 sequence (DNA): TGTGCCAGCTCACTTGACAGGGGTTGGGAGACCCAGTACTTC. The rearrangement joins TRBV18 to TRBJ2-5, with 8 bases matching TRBD1. Germline V gives CDR1 KGHSH, CDR2 LQKENI. V shed 4 bases and J 5 bases; nucleotides not matched to a gene: 6. The CDR3 runs 14 residues.

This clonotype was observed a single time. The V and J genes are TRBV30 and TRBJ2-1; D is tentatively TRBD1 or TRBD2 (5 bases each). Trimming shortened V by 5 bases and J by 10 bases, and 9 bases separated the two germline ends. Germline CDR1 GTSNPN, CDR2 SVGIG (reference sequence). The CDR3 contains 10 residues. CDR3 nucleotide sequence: TGTGCCTGGGGGACCCAGGAGCAGTTCTTC. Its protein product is CAWGTQEQFF. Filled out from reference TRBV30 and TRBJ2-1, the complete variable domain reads SQTIHQWPATLVQPVGSPLSLECTVEGTSNPNLYWYRQAAGRGLQLLFYSVGIGQISSEVPQNLSASRPQDRQFILSSKKLLLSDSGFYLCAWGTQEQFFGPGTRLTVL.

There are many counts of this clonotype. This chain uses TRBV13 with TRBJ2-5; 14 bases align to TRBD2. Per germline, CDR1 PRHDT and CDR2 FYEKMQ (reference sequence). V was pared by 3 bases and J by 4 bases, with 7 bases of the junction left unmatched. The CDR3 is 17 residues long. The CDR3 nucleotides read TGTGCCAGCAGCTTGACTAGCGGGAGGGCCCTCGGAGAGACCCAGTACTTC. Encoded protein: CASSLTSGRALGETQYF.

The CDR3 is CASSLVANEQFF. The CDR3 coding sequence is TGTGCCAGCAGCTTAGTGGCCAATGAGCAGTTCTTC. V and J are TRBV7-9 and TRBJ2-1, with D hard to call. The CDR3 runs to 12 residues. CDR1 and CDR2 (germline): SEHNR, FQNEAQ (reference sequence). V gave up 1 base and J gave up 6 bases, with 4 bases separating them.

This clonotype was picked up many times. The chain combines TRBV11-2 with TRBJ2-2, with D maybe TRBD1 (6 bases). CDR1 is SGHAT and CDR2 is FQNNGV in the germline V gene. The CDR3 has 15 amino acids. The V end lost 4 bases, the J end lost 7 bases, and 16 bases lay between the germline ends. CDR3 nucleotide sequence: TGTGCCAGCAGCTCCCGCACAGGGCTAAACGGGGAGCTGTTTTTT. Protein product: CASSSRTGLNGELFF.

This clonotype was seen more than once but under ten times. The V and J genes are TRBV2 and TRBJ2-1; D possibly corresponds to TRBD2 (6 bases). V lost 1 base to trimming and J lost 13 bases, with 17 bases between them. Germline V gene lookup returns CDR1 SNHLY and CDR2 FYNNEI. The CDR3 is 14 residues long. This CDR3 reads CASSEDGVAGIQFF. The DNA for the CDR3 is TGTGCCAGCAGTGAAGATGGGGTGGCGGGAATACAGTTCTTC.

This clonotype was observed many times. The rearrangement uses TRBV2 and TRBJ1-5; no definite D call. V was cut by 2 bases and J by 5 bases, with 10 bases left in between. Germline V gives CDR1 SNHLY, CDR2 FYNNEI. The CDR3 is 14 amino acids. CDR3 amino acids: CASSESTRDQPQHF. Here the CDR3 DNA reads TGTGCCAGCAGTGAATCAACGCGCGATCAGCCCCAGCATTTT. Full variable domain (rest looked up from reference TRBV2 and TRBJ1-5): EPEVTQTPSHQVTQMGQEVILRCVPISNHLYFYWYRQILGQKVEFLVSFYNNEISEKSEIFDDQFSVERPDGSNFTLKIRSTKLEDSAMYFCASSESTRDQPQHFGDGTRLSIL.

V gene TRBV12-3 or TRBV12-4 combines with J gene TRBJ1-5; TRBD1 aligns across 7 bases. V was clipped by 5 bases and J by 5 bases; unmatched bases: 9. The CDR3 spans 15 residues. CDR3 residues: CASSRDSRSDQPQHF. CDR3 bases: TGTGCCAGCAGTCGGGACAGTAGGAGCGATCAGCCCCAGCATTTT.

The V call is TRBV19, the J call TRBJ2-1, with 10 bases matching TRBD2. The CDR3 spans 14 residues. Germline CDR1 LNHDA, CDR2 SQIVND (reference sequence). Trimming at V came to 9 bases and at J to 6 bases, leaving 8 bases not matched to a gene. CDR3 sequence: CASGPGLAFNEQFF. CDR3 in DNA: TGTGCCAGCGGACCGGGACTAGCGTTCAATGAGCAGTTCTTC.

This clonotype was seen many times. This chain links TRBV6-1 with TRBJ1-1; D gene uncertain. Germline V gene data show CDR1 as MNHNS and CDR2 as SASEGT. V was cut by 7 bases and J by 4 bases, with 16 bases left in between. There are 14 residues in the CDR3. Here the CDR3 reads CASTPRAPGTEAFF. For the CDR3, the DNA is TGTGCCAGCACTCCGAGGGCGCCGGGCACTGAAGCTTTCTTT.

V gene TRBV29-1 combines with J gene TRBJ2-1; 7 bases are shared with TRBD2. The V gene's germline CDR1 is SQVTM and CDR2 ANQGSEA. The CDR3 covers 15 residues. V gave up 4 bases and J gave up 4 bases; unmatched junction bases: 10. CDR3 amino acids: CSVGLRLAVYNEQFF. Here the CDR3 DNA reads TGCAGCGTTGGTTTGCGGCTAGCGGTATACAATGAGCAGTTCTTC.

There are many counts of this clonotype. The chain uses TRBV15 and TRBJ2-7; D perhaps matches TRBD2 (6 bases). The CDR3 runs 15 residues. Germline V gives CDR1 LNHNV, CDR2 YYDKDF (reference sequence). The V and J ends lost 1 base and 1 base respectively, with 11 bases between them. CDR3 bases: TGTGCCACCAGCAGAGTAAACAGCGGGTCCTACGAGCAGTACTTC. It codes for CATSRVNSGSYEQYF.

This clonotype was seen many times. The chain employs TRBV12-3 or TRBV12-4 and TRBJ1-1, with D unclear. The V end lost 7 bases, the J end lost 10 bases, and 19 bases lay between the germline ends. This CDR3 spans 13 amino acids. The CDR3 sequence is CASTPSATGTAFF. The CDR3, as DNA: TGTGCCAGCACCCCTTCCGCTACGGGTACAGCTTTCTTT.

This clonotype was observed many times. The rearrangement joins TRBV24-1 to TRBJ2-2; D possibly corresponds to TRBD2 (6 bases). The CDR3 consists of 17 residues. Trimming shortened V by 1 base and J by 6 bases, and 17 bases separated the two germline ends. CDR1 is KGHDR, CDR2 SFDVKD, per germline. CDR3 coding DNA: TGTGCCACCAGTGATTTTACTACGGGAGTACGGGCCGGGGAGCTGTTTTTT. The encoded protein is CATSDFTTGVRAGELFF.

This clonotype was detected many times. CDR3 DNA sequence: TGCGCCAGCAGCCCCGGGAGGGGACCCGGGGACTATGGCTACACCTTC. Its translation is CASSPGRGPGDYGYTF. V and J are TRBV5-1 and TRBJ1-2, with a weak D call TRBD1 (5 bases). The CDR3 runs 16 residues. V lost 4 bases and J lost 3, with 19 bases in between. CDR1 is SGHRS and CDR2 is YFSETQ in the germline V gene.

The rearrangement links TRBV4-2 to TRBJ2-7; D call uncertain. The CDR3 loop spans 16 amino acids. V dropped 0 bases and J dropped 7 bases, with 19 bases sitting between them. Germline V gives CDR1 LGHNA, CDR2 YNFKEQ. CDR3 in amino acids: CASSQDQQSGTREQYF. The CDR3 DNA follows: TGTGCCAGCAGCCAAGATCAGCAATCGGGTACGCGGGAGCAGTACTTC.

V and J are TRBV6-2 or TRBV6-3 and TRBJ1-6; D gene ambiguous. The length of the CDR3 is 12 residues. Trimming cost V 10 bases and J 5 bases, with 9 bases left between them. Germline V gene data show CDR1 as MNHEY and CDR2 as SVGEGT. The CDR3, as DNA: TGTGCCACCGGACGGAATAATTCACCCCTCCACTTT. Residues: CATGRNNSPLHF.

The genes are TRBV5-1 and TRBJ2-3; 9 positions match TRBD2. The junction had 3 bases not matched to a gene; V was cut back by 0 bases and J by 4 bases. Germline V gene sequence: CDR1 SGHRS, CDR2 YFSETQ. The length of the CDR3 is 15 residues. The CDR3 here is CASSLESGRSDTQYF. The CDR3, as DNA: TGCGCCAGCAGCTTGGAGAGCGGGAGGTCAGATACGCAGTATTTT.

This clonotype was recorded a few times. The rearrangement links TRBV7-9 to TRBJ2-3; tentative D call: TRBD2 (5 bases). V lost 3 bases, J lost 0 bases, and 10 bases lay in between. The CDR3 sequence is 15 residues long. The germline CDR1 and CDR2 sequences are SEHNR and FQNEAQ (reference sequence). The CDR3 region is CASSFAGPSTDTQYF. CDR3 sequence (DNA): TGTGCCAGCAGCTTCGCGGGCCCTAGCACAGATACGCAGTATTTT.

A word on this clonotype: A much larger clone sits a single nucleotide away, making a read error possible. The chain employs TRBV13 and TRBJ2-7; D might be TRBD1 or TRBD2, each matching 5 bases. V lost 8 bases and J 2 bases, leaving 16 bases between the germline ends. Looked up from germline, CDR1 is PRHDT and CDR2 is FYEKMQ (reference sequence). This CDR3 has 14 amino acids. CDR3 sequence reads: CASGTRDHPYEQYF. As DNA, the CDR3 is TGTGCCAGCGGCACACGGGACCACCCCTACGAGCAGTACTTC.